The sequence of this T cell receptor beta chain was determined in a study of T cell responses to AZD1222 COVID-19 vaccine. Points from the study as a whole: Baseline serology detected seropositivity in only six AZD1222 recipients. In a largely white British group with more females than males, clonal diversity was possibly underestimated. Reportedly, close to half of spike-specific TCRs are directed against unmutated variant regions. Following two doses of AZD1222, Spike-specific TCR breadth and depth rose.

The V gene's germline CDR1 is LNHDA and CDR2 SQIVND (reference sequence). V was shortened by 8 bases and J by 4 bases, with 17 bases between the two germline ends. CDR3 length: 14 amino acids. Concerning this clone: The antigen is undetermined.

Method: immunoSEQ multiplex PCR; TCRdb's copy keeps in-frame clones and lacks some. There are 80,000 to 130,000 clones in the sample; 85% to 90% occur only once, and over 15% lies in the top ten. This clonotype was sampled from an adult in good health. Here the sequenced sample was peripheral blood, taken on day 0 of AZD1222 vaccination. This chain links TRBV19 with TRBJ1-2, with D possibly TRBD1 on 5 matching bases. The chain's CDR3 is CASQLRGLSYGYTF. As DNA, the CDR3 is TGTGCCAGTCAGCTAAGGGGTCTAAGCTATGGCTACACCTTC.